Here is one T cell receptor beta chain with its context. The CDR3 contains 16 residues. CDR1 and CDR2 from the germline V gene are SGHRS and YFSETQ. Losses at the gene ends were 7 bases for V and 2 bases for J; bases not matched to a gene: 11. These data belong to a study of blood T cell repertoires in COVID-19. Looking at the study overall: Donors in the United States, Italy and Spain gave samples during acute or convalescent COVID-19.

Self-reported history from a screening survey and questionnaire set each donor's cohort. Recovered Cohort 3 donors showed two negative PCRs, clearance, or symptom resolution. In the original workflow: Quantification of nucleated cells was approximated via reference gene primer amplification. Produced via immunoSEQ multiplex PCR; TCRdb's table is partial and in-frame only. The DNA gave D and trimming, while V, J and clone size come from that table. This sample has about 390,000 clones, with 87% found just once. The sequenced sample consisted of PBMCs or T cells enriched from blood (not recorded which). The TCR originated in a woman between 50 and 59 years old who had recovered from COVID-19. V usage is TRBV5-1 and J usage is TRBJ1-2; 10 nucleotides line up with TRBD1. CDR3 in amino acids: CASGPGQGITNYGYTF. Here the CDR3 DNA reads TGCGCCAGCGGGCCGGGACAGGGGATAACCAACTATGGCTACACCTTC.